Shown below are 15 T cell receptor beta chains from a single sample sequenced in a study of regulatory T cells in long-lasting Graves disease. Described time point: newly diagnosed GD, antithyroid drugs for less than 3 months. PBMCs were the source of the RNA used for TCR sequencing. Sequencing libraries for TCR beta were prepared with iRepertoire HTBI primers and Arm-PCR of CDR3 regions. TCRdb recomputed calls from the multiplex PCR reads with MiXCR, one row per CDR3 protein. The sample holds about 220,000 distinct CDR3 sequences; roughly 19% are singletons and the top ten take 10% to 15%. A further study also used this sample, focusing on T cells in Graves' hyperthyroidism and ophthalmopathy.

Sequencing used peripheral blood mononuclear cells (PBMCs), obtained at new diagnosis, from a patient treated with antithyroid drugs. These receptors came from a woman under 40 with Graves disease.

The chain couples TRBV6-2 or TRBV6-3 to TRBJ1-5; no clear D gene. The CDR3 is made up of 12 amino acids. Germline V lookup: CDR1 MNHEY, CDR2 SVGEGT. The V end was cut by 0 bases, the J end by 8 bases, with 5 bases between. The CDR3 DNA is TGTGCCAGCAGTTACTCCTCGGAGCCCCAGCATTTT. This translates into CASSYSSEPQHF.

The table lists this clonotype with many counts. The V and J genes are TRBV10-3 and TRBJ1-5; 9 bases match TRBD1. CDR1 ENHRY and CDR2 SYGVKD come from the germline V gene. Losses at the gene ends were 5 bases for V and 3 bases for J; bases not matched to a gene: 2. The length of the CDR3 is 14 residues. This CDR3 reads CAISWDRDNQPQHF. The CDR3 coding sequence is TGTGCCATCAGTTGGGACAGGGACAATCAGCCCCAGCATTTT.

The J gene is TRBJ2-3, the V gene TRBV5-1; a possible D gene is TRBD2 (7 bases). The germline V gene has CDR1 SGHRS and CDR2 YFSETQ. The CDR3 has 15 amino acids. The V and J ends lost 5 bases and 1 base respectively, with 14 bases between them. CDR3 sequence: CASRRGGVGTDTQYF. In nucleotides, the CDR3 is TGCGCCAGCAGGAGGGGGGGAGTAGGCACAGATACGCAGTATTTT.

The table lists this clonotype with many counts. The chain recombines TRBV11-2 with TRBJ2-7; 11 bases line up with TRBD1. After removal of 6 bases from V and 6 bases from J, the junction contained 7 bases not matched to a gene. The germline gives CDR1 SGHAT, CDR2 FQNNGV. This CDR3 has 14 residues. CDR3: CASRKAGTGGEQYF. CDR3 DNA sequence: TGTGCCAGCAGGAAAGCGGGGACAGGGGGCGAGCAGTACTTC.

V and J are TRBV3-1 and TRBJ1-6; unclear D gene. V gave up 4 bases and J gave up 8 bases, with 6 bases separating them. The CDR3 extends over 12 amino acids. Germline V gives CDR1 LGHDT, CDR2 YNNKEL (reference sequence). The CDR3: CASSLADSPLHF. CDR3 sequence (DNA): TGTGCCAGCAGCCTTGCGGATTCACCCCTCCACTTT.

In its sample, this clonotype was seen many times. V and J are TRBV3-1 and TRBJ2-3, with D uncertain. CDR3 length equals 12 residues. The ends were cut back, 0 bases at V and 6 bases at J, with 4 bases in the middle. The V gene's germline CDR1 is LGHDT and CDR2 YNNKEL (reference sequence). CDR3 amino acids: CASSQDRDTQYF. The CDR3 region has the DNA TGTGCCAGCAGCCAAGACCGGGATACGCAGTATTTT.

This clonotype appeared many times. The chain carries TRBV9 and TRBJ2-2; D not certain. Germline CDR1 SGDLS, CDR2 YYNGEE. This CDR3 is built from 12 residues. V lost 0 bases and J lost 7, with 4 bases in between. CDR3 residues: CASSVEVGELFF. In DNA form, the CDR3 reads TGTGCCAGCAGCGTAGAGGTCGGGGAGCTGTTTTTT. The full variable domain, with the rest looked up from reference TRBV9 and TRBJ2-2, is DSGVTQTPKHLITATGQRVTLRCSPRSGDLSVYWYQQSLDQGLQFLIQYYNGEERAKGNILERFSAQQFPDLHSELNLSSLELGDSALYFCASSVEVGELFFGEGSRLTVL.

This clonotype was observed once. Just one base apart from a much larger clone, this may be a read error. The CDR3 loop is CASSPGTGRSTDTQYF. The CDR3 nucleotides are TGTGCCAGCAGTCCGGGGACTGGCAGGAGCACAGATACGCAGTATTTT. The chain uses TRBV6-1 and TRBJ2-3; D perhaps matches TRBD2 (6 bases). Trimming shortened V by 5 bases and J by 0 bases, and 15 bases separated the two germline ends. Germline assignment: CDR1 MNHNS and CDR2 SASEGT. The CDR3 extends over 16 amino acids.

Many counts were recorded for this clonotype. The CDR3 loop reads CASSPGQGAYYGYTF. The CDR3 DNA is TGCGCCAGCAGCCCGGGACAGGGGGCCTACTATGGCTACACCTTC. The genes are TRBV5-1 and TRBJ1-2, with 12 bases matching TRBD1. The CDR3 sequence is 15 residues long. Germline CDR1 reads SGHRS; CDR2 reads YFSETQ. Losses at the gene ends were 4 bases for V and 3 bases for J; bases not matched to a gene: 4.

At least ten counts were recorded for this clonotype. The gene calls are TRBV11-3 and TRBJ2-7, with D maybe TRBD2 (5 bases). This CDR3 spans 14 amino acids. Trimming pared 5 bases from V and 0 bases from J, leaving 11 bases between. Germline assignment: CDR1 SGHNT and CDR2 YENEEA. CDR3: CASSRVGSSYEQYF. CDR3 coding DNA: TGTGCCAGCAGCAGGGTGGGGAGCTCCTACGAGCAGTACTTC.

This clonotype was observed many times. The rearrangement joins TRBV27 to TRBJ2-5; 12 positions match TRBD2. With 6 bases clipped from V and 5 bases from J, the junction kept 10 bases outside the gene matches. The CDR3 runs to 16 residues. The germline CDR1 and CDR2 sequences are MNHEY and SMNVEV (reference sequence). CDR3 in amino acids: CASSRLGLAGSETQYF. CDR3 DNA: TGTGCCAGCAGCAGACTGGGACTAGCGGGTTCGGAGACCCAGTACTTC.

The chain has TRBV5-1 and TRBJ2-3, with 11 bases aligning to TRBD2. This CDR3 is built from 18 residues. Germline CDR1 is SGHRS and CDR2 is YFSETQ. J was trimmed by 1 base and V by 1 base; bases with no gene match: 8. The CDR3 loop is CASSLILAGEGRTDTQYF. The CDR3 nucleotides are TGCGCCAGCAGCTTGATACTAGCGGGAGAAGGTCGCACAGATACGCAGTATTTT. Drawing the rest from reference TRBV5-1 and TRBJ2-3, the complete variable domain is KAGVTQTPRYLIKTRGQQVTLSCSPISGHRSVSWYQQTPGQGLQFLFEYFSETQRNKGNFPGRFSGRQFSNSRSEMNVSTLELGDSALYLCASSLILAGEGRTDTQYFGPGTRLTVL.

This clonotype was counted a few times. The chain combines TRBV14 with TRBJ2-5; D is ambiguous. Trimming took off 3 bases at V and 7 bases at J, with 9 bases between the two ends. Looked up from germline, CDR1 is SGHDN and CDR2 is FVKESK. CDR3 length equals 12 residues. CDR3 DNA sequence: TGTGCCAGCAGCCAGGTAGCCGGGACCCAGTACTTC. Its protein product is CASSQVAGTQYF.

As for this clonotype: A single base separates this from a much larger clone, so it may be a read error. The CDR3 loop reads CASSGTYYGYTF. The CDR3 nucleotides read TGTGCCAGCAGCGGGACATACTATGGCTACACCTTC. The V gene is TRBV27, the J gene TRBJ1-2; a possible D gene is TRBD1 (6 bases). CDR3 length equals 12 residues. Trimming stripped 6 bases from V and 3 bases from J, with 8 bases between. Germline loops: CDR1 MNHEY, CDR2 SMNVEV (reference sequence).

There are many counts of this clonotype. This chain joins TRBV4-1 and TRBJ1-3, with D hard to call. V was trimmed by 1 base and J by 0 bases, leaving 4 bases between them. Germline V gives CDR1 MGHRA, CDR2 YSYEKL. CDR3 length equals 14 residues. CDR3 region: CASSQAYSGNTIYF. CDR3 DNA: TGCGCCAGCAGCCAAGCATACTCTGGAAACACCATATATTTT.